This record looks at one T cell receptor (beta chain) sequence and its context. The sample is drawn from a study of PD-1 blockade in mismatch repair-deficient tumors. Study information: All were previously treated, progressing patients with eleven to twelve mismatch repair-deficient cancer types.

Data came from immunoSEQ multiplex PCR; TCRdb stores just in-frame clones and leaves some out. The table includes some 130,000 clones, roughly 90% detected once. Mismatch repair deficiency was confirmed in all patients, by PCR or immunohistochemistry. TCRs were sequenced from a few patients responding to pembrolizumab. CDR1 and CDR2 from the germline V gene are SGHNT and YYREEE (reference sequence). Trimming removed 1 base at V and 4 bases at J, with 9 bases between. CDR3 length: 13 amino acids. The rearrangement links TRBV5-4 to TRBJ2-7; D remains unclear. This receptor was obtained from an adult with mismatch repair-deficient cancer. The material sequenced was peripheral blood, taken 70 to 72 weeks after starting pembrolizumab. The CDR3 here is CASSLQETYEQYF. CDR3 sequence (DNA): TGTGCCAGCAGCTTGCAGGAAACATACGAGCAGTACTTC.